The 14 T cell receptor beta chains given below trace back to one sample, sequenced in a study of T cell changes during pregnancy in multiple sclerosis. Repertoires were generated with immunoSEQ multiplex PCR, while TCRdb's copy carries only in-frame clones and drops some. Altogether approximately 60,000 clones are present, roughly 92% being singletons, with the ten largest covering less than 4%. The source was CD8+ T cells from peripheral blood mononuclear cells, collected in the third trimester of pregnancy. The receptors were gathered from a female donor with multiple sclerosis, enrolled in a pregnancy study.

The chain joins TRBV9 to TRBJ1-3, with a tentative D call TRBD1 (6 bases). Between the trimmed V and J ends, which lost 3 bases and 4 bases, there was a span of 17 bases. The CDR3 has 16 residues. Germline V gene lookup returns CDR1 SGDLS and CDR2 YYNGEE. The CDR3 loop reads CASSAVTGPEGNTIYF. DNA of the CDR3: TGTGCCAGCAGCGCCGTCACAGGGCCCGAAGGAAACACCATATATTTT.

V usage is TRBV4-1 and J usage is TRBJ2-7; 10 bases line up with TRBD2. Germline CDR1 and CDR2: MGHRA and YSYEKL. There are 17 residues in the CDR3. V shed 1 base, J shed 0 bases, and the junction held 6 bases outside the gene matches. CDR3 bases: TGCGCCAGCAGCCAAGCCCTAGCGGGAGTTACCTCCTACGAGCAGTACTTC. Its translation is CASSQALAGVTSYEQYF.

This clone was found a few times. V usage is TRBV5-1 and J usage is TRBJ2-7; no clear D. Germline V lookup: CDR1 SGHRS, CDR2 YFSETQ. Trimming removed 0 bases at V and 1 base at J, with 8 bases between. The CDR3 spans 14 residues. This chain's CDR3 is CASSLAADSYEQYF. The CDR3 region has the DNA TGCGCCAGCAGCTTGGCGGCGGATTCCTACGAGCAGTACTTC.

This chain uses TRBV2 with TRBJ2-3, with 8 nucleotides matching TRBD2. The CDR3 covers 14 residues. The V and J ends lost 8 bases and 5 bases, in that order; junction bases with no gene match: 9. In germline, CDR1 is SNHLY, CDR2 FYNNEI. The CDR3 region is CASASGPRVDTQYF. The CDR3 DNA reads as TGTGCCAGCGCTAGCGGGCCGAGGGTAGATACGCAGTATTTT.

The CDR3 DNA follows: TGTGCCCGGGAGCGGGAGCTAATTTACAATGAGCAGTTCTTC. It is translated as CARERELIYNEQFF. The chain employs TRBV28 and TRBJ2-1, with 8 bases fitting TRBD2. J lost 4 bases, V lost 11 bases, and 10 bases had no gene match. Germline V gives CDR1 MDHEN, CDR2 SYDVKM. The length of the CDR3 is 14 residues.

The J gene is TRBJ2-5, the V gene TRBV27; the D gene is possibly TRBD2 (5 bases). CDR3 length: 15 amino acids. Germline CDR1 and CDR2: MNHEY and SMNVEV (reference sequence). V was cut by 4 bases and J by 3 bases, with 15 bases left in between. CDR3 loop: CASSSLGGEKETQYF. The CDR3 region has the DNA TGTGCCAGCAGTTCCTTAGGAGGTGAAAAAGAGACCCAGTACTTC.

The table lists this clone with a few counts. The V and J genes are TRBV2 and TRBJ2-1; 8 bases are a match to TRBD2. Trimming at V came to 9 bases and at J to 0 bases, leaving 4 bases not matched to a gene. The CDR3 runs 14 residues. The V gene's germline CDR1 is SNHLY and CDR2 FYNNEI. The chain's CDR3 is CARTSGSSYNEQFF. The CDR3 bases are TGTGCCAGAACAAGCGGGAGCTCCTACAATGAGCAGTTCTTC. Variable domain in full (rest from reference TRBV2 and TRBJ2-1): EPEVTQTPSHQVTQMGQEVILRCVPISNHLYFYWYRQILGQKVEFLVSFYNNEISEKSEIFDDQFSVERPDGSNFTLKIRSTKLEDSAMYFCARTSGSSYNEQFFGPGTRLTVL.

The rearrangement joins TRBV12-5 to TRBJ2-3; weak D call: TRBD2 (5 bases). Germline V CDR1 and CDR2: LGHNT, FRNRAP. The CDR3 has 16 residues. V shed 2 bases and J shed 0 bases, with 12 bases lying between them. CDR3: CASGLWELTSTDTQYF. CDR3 nucleotide sequence: TGTGCTAGTGGTTTGTGGGAGCTAACTAGCACAGATACGCAGTATTTT.

The chain employs TRBV28 and TRBJ2-5; TRBD2 agrees at 7 bases. Germline V lookup: CDR1 MDHEN, CDR2 SYDVKM. With 3 bases clipped from V and 1 base from J, the junction kept 5 bases outside the gene matches. This CDR3 has 15 amino acids. The CDR3 loop is CASSFRSSGQETQYF. Written as DNA, the CDR3 is TGTGCCAGCAGTTTTCGTTCTAGCGGCCAAGAGACCCAGTACTTC. The full variable domain, completed using reference TRBV28 and TRBJ2-5, is DVKVTQSSRYLVKRTGEKVFLECVQDMDHENMFWYRQDPGLGLRLIYFSYDVKMKEKGDIPEGYSVSREKKERFSLILESASTNQTSMYLCASSFRSSGQETQYFGPGTRLLVL.

This chain uses TRBV10-1 with TRBJ2-5; 8 positions match TRBD1. The assigned J gene may be wrong: the sequence end matches TRBJ2-7 better. Germline loops: CDR1 WNHNN, CDR2 SYGVQD (reference sequence). CDR3 length: 14 residues. The CDR3 here is CASSGQGRSYEQYF. The CDR3 DNA follows: TGCGCCAGCAGTGGACAGGGGCGGTCCTACGAGCAGTACTTC.

This clone has only one observation. J is TRBJ1-5 and V is TRBV4-2; 7 nucleotides match TRBD1. CDR3 size: 16 residues. The trim removed 0 bases at V and 6 bases at J, leaving 8 bases unmatched. Germline V gene sequence: CDR1 LGHNA, CDR2 YNFKEQ. The CDR3 is CASSQDYGQALQPQHF. The CDR3 DNA sequence: TGTGCCAGCAGCCAAGATTACGGACAGGCCCTTCAGCCCCAGCATTTT.

This clone was recorded once. The genes are TRBV13 and TRBJ2-7; TRBD2 might be the D (6 bases). Between the trimmed V and J ends, which lost 2 bases and 0 bases, there was a span of 11 bases. Germline V CDR1 and CDR2: PRHDT, FYEKMQ (reference sequence). The CDR3 is made up of 15 amino acids. The CDR3, as DNA: TGTGCCAGCAGCTTATTCCGGGACTCCTCCTACGAGCAGTACTTC. It translates to CASSLFRDSSYEQYF.

V usage is TRBV7-2 and J usage is TRBJ1-2, with TRBD1 identical over 7 bases. Trimming cost V 5 bases and J 4 bases; bases outside gene matches: 4. Looked up from germline, CDR1 is SGHTA and CDR2 is FQGNSA. The CDR3 extends over 13 amino acids. CDR3 sequence: CASSAGQFYGYTF. CDR3 bases: TGTGCCAGCAGCGCGGGACAGTTCTATGGCTACACCTTC.

The rearrangement uses TRBV7-2 and TRBJ2-6; weak D call: TRBD2 (5 bases). V dropped 2 bases and J dropped 1 base, with 15 bases sitting between them. Germline assignment: CDR1 SGHTA and CDR2 FQGNSA. The length of the CDR3 is 18 residues. The CDR3 DNA is TGTGCCAGCAGCTTACACCTTCAACCGGGGTCTGGGGCCAACGTCCTGACTTTC. It codes for CASSLHLQPGSGANVLTF. The variable domain in full, with the rest retrieved from reference TRBV7-2 and TRBJ2-6, is GAGVSQSPSNKVTEKGKDVELRCDPISGHTALYWYRQSLGQGLEFLIYFQGNSAPDKSGLPSDRFSAERTGGSVSTLTIQRTQQEDSAVYLCASSLHLQPGSGANVLTFGAGSRLTVL.